The clone carrying this TCR beta chain was seen many times. Its antigen remains unknown. With 8 bases clipped from V and 0 bases from J, the junction kept 4 bases outside the gene matches. The CDR3 spans 13 residues. Germline-derived CDR1 and CDR2 are SQVTM and ANQGSEA. This entry belongs to a study of blood T cells in healthy people across ages. General study results and limits: Aged donors had fewer naive CD4+ cells and lower diversity than long-lived donors.

It was with a sample-barcoded 5' primer and a J-beta primer mix that a second PCR of about 6 to 12 cycles was run. Every cDNA was tagged by a template-switch adaptor with 12 random nucleotides. TCRdb ran MiXCR on the 5' RACE reads and lists one entry per CDR3 protein. In the table there are approximately 730,000 distinct CDR3 sequences, roughly 47% of which are singletons. Isolated per sample were at least 7 million PBMCs. This TCR came from a woman aged 55-69 years in good health. The chain recombines TRBV29-1 with TRBJ2-3, with 8 bases aligning to TRBD1. Material for sequencing was blood. The CDR3 sequence: CSTDRASTDTQYF. As DNA, the CDR3 is TGCAGCACGGACAGGGCTAGCACAGATACGCAGTATTTT.